Each of the 5 T cell receptor beta chains below was sequenced from the same sample in a study of T-cell memory formation after mild COVID-19. Each CDR3 protein gets one entry after TCRdb re-called the 5' RACE reads with MiXCR. The sample has approximately 210,000 distinct CDR3 sequences; 27% are singletons. Sequenced input: PBMCs or a T cell subset sorted from them (not recorded which). Every receptor here comes from an adult woman who had mild COVID-19 (a few samples of this study predate the infection). Cell type and time point are not known.

This chain links TRBV27 with TRBJ2-7; TRBD2 is a possible D gene (5 bases). The CDR3 is made up of 15 amino acids. Germline assignment: CDR1 MNHEY and CDR2 SMNVEV (reference sequence). V gave up 0 bases and J gave up 4 bases, with 13 bases separating them. For the CDR3, the DNA is TGTGCCAGCAGTTTATCTGACCCTCGGAGGTACGAGCAGTACTTC. Protein product: CASSLSDPRRYEQYF.

This clonotype was seen more than once but under ten times. The chain couples TRBV7-9 to TRBJ1-6; 7 positions match TRBD1. The V and J ends lost 7 bases and 6 bases, in that order; junction bases with no gene match: 3. Germline V gives CDR1 SEHNR, CDR2 FQNEAQ (reference sequence). The CDR3 spans 13 residues. In DNA, the CDR3 is TGTGCCAGCAAGTACAGGGGTAATTCACCCCTCCACTTT. It translates to CASKYRGNSPLHF.

This clonotype showed up just a few times. The V and J genes are TRBV5-1 and TRBJ2-1, with 8 nucleotides matching TRBD2. CDR1 is SGHRS and CDR2 is YFSETQ in the germline V gene. The junction had 8 bases not matched to a gene; V was cut back by 4 bases and J by 5 bases. CDR3 length: 15 residues. CDR3 nucleotide sequence: TGCGCCAGCAGCGTGCCGGGACTAGGCGACAATGAGCAGTTCTTC. It codes for CASSVPGLGDNEQFF.

The J gene is TRBJ2-6, the V gene TRBV18; D is perhaps TRBD2 (6 bases). V lost 8 bases to trimming and J lost 0 bases, with 14 bases between them. This CDR3 is 16 amino acids long. The germline V gene has CDR1 KGHSH and CDR2 LQKENI. As DNA, the CDR3 is TGTGCCAGCCGGAGGGTTGAGAACTCTGGGGCCAACGTCCTGACTTTC. Translated, it gives CASRRVENSGANVLTF. Filled out from reference TRBV18 and TRBJ2-6, the complete variable domain reads NAGVMQNPRHLVRRRGQEARLRCSPMKGHSHVYWYRQLPEEGLKFMVYLQKENIIDESGMPKERFSAEFPKEGPSILRIQQVVRGDSAAYFCASRRVENSGANVLTFGAGSRLTVL.

This chain uses TRBV20-1 with TRBJ2-7; TRBD2 aligns across 8 bases. J lost 2 bases, V lost 5 bases, and 14 bases had no gene match. From germline, CDR1 is DFQATT and CDR2 SNEGSKA (reference sequence). CDR3 length: 16 amino acids. CDR3 coding DNA: TGCAGTGCTTCCAAGCGGGGGCGGGGGGTCCCCTACGAGCAGTACTTC. Its protein is CSASKRGRGVPYEQYF.